What follows describes a single TCR beta chain. PCR used 60 Vbeta primers and 13 Jbeta primers. Clones were read by immunoSEQ multiplex PCR, and TCRdb kept only the in-frame ones, dropping some. The table lists around 210,000 clones, roughly 84% of them singletons. This record belongs to a study of cytomegalovirus exposure and HLA in healthy donors. CDR1 and CDR2 (germline): SGHRS, YFSETQ. With 4 bases removed from V and 4 bases from J, the gap between germline ends came to 14 bases. The CDR3 has 14 amino acids. The clonotype originates from a girl aged 2-9 years in good health and CMV-seronegative. The source material was PBMCs. This chain joins TRBV5-1 and TRBJ1-2, with TRBD1 as a possible D gene (5 bases). The CDR3 protein is CASSRGTDVYGYTF. CDR3 bases: TGCGCCAGCAGCCGCGGGACGGACGTCTATGGCTACACCTTC.